This T cell receptor beta chain was documented in a study of CD8+ T cells in alopecia areata. It was cDNA, reverse transcribed from extracted RNA, that served as the sequencing template. Sequencing was performed with immunoSEQ multiplex PCR; in TCRdb, only in-frame clones are kept and a portion is missing. The sample carries 150,000 to 200,000 clones, 55% to 65% recorded once. V was trimmed by 6 bases and J by 0 bases, leaving 11 bases between them. The CDR3 is 14 residues long. The germline CDR1 and CDR2 sequences are KGHSH and LQKENI. Of note for this clone: Its antigen is undetermined.

General study findings and limits: Sequencing of scalp samples also includes resident alphabeta T cells from normal skin. Unlike in mice, where it was clearer, TCR sharing across patients was less clear, possibly HLA-related.

The chain links TRBV18 to TRBJ1-1; a possible D gene is TRBD1 (6 bases). The TCR comes from a human donor in good health. The source material was CD4+ T cells sorted from blood. CDR3 nucleotides: TGTGCCAGCTCCCCCGACAGGATGAACACTGAAGCTTTCTTT. This codes for CASSPDRMNTEAFF.